The 31 T cell receptor beta chains below were found in one sample sequenced in a study of breast tumors, draining lymph nodes, adjacent tissues. Each CDR3 protein is one row after TCRdb ran MiXCR on the multiplex PCR reads. The table records about 63,000 distinct CDR3 sequences, around three fifths of them present only once. The sequenced material came from breast tumor tissue. These receptors were taken from a female donor with breast cancer. Some clones in this sample may be carry-over from other donors' samples.

The V and J genes are TRBV7-2 and TRBJ2-2; a weak D match, TRBD2 (7 bases). The CDR3 spans 15 residues. Deletions cut 11 bases from V and 4 bases from J, with 20 bases between. Germline V gene lookup returns CDR1 SGHTA and CDR2 FQGNSA. This chain's CDR3 is CAPEGGGLGTGELFF. The DNA of the CDR3 is TGTGCCCCAGAGGGGGGGGGGCTTGGCACCGGGGAGCTGTTTTTT.

This sequence joins TRBV7-2 and TRBJ1-6; 7 bases agree with TRBD1. The CDR3 loop spans 15 amino acids. Germline V lookup: CDR1 SGHTA, CDR2 FQGNSA. Losses at the gene ends were 5 bases for V and 7 bases for J; bases not matched to a gene: 8. CDR3 DNA: TGTGCCAGCAGCCCTAGAGGGACAGTGAATTCACCCCTCCACTTT. As protein: CASSPRGTVNSPLHF.

The table lists this clonotype with a few counts. The chain couples TRBV30 to TRBJ2-1; D unresolved. Germline-derived CDR1 and CDR2 are GTSNPN and SVGIG (reference sequence). V lost 5 bases, J lost 0 bases, and 17 bases lay in between. The CDR3 runs 16 residues. The CDR3 spells CAWLDPGSPSYNEQFF. CDR3 nucleotides: TGTGCCTGGCTCGACCCGGGTTCCCCCTCCTACAATGAGCAGTTCTTC.

The V and J genes are TRBV12-3 or TRBV12-4 and TRBJ2-7; 7 bases are a match to TRBD1. Trimming took 7 bases from V and 3 from J; bases not matched to a gene: 6. The CDR3 has 13 residues. The CDR3 loop is CASTRQGSYEQYF. The DNA of the CDR3 is TGTGCCAGCACCAGACAGGGCAGCTACGAGCAGTACTTC.

Comments on this clonotype: The conserved phenylalanine or tryptophan is not found at the CDR3 terminus, so this likely reflects a read error. This chain joins TRBV4-3 and TRBJ1-3; D call uncertain. The last part of the DNA fits TRBJ1-5 better; the J call may be wrong. The CDR3 loop spans 9 amino acids. CDR1 is LGHNA, CDR2 YSLEER, per germline. The CDR3 loop is CASSPGQHD. The CDR3 nucleotides read TGCGCCAGCAGCCCGGGACAGCATGAC.

Only one count was recorded for this clonotype. The rearrangement joins TRBV10-3 to TRBJ2-7; possible D gene TRBD2, 6 bases. In germline, CDR1 is ENHRY, CDR2 SYGVKD. The length of the CDR3 is 18 residues. Trimming stripped 4 bases from V and 0 bases from J, with 22 bases between. In nucleotides, the CDR3 is TGTGCCATCAGTGCCAGCAGATGGGGGGACGCCGGCTCCTACGAGCAGTACTTC. Protein: CAISASRWGDAGSYEQYF.

The chain employs TRBV12-3 or TRBV12-4 and TRBJ2-7; D tentatively reads TRBD1 or TRBD2 (5 bases each). The CDR3 extends over 14 amino acids. The ends were cut back, 7 bases at V and 6 bases at J, with 19 bases in the middle. This CDR3 reads CASTTLEGTGEQYF. CDR3 in DNA: TGTGCCAGCACGACCCTCGAGGGGACGGGCGAGCAGTACTTC.

The chain has TRBV2 and TRBJ2-5, with D maybe TRBD1 (6 bases). V gave up 10 bases and J gave up 3 bases, with 18 bases separating them. Germline assignment: CDR1 SNHLY and CDR2 FYNNEI. The CDR3 has 14 amino acids. CDR3 amino acids: CATRDNEGKETQYF. The CDR3 DNA follows: TGTGCCACCCGGGACAATGAAGGAAAAGAGACCCAGTACTTC.

There are many counts of this clonotype. The chain combines TRBV20-1 with TRBJ2-1; D is possibly TRBD2 (5 bases). Germline CDR1 reads DFQATT; CDR2 reads SNEGSKA (reference sequence). CDR3 length: 15 amino acids. Deletions cut 2 bases from V and 9 bases from J, with 20 bases between. The CDR3 spells CSARLSRAPAGEQFF. The CDR3 nucleotides read TGCAGTGCTAGACTCTCGCGGGCGCCCGCGGGTGAGCAGTTCTTC.

The chain is built from TRBV6-1 and TRBJ2-6; a weak D match, TRBD2 (7 bases). The CDR3 extends over 17 amino acids. Germline V lookup: CDR1 MNHNS, CDR2 SASEGT. The V and J ends lost 7 bases and 1 base respectively, with 17 bases between them. The CDR3 sequence: CASKKAGHPSGANVLTF. The CDR3 coding sequence is TGTGCCAGCAAAAAAGCGGGACACCCATCTGGGGCCAACGTCCTGACTTTC.

This clonotype was recorded many times. The chain employs TRBV12-3 or TRBV12-4 and TRBJ2-3, with TRBD2 as a possible D gene (5 bases). The CDR3 spans 14 residues. Trimming took off 6 bases at V and 6 bases at J, with 16 bases between the two ends. The DNA for the CDR3 is TGTGCCAGCAGCCCAGTTCGGGGAACGGATACGCAGTATTTT. It codes for CASSPVRGTDTQYF.

The chain links TRBV24-1 to TRBJ2-1; TRBD1 matches at 12 bases. The CDR3 totals 14 residues. The trim removed 12 bases at V and 10 bases at J, leaving 12 bases unmatched. Germline lookup yields CDR1 KGHDR and CDR2 SFDVKD. The CDR3 nucleotides read TGTGCCGCCGTCCGGGGACAGGGGGCTGGGGAGCAGTTCTTC. Protein sequence: CAAVRGQGAGEQFF.

This clonotype appeared many times. CDR3 region: CASSLSQGLSTDTQYF. CDR3 sequence (DNA): TGTGCCAGCAGCCTCTCACAGGGGTTGAGCACAGATACGCAGTATTTT. The V call is TRBV3-1, the J call TRBJ2-3, with TRBD1 identical over 7 bases. After removal of 4 bases from V and 0 bases from J, the junction contained 7 bases not matched to a gene. Per the germline V gene, CDR1 is LGHDT and CDR2 is YNNKEL (reference sequence). CDR3 length: 16 residues.

This clonotype is a singleton in its sample. The rearrangement links TRBV5-1 to TRBJ2-2; perhaps D is TRBD1 or TRBD2 (5 bases each). Trimming shortened V by 0 bases and J by 6 bases, and 6 bases separated the two germline ends. From germline, CDR1 is SGHRS and CDR2 YFSETQ. The CDR3 spans 13 residues. The CDR3 bases are TGCGCCAGCAGCTTGGGAGGGGCCGGGGAGCTGTTTTTT. This translates into CASSLGGAGELFF.

This clonotype was detected many times. This chain joins TRBV6-6 and TRBJ2-3; the match to TRBD2 covers 14 bases. The V gene end was trimmed by 5 bases and the J gene end by 7 bases; junction bases not matched to a gene: 17. CDR3 size: 19 residues. From germline, CDR1 is MNHNY and CDR2 SVGAGI (reference sequence). The CDR3 sequence is CASSHPRGGLAGEGHTQYF. In nucleotides, the CDR3 is TGTGCCAGCAGTCATCCCCGAGGGGGACTAGCGGGAGAGGGGCATACGCAGTATTTT.

The chain couples TRBV6-1 to TRBJ2-4; no definite D call. Trimming stripped 6 bases from V and 7 bases from J, with 10 bases between. This CDR3 has 12 residues. Germline-derived CDR1 and CDR2 are MNHNS and SASEGT. CDR3 in DNA: TGTGCCAGCAGCGCCCAAACGAACATTCAGTACTTC. Translation: CASSAQTNIQYF.

Here the CDR3 DNA reads TGTGCCAGCAGCGTAGGTACAGGGAGGTCACATGAAAAACTGTTTTTT. Translating it yields CASSVGTGRSHEKLFF. V is TRBV9 and J is TRBJ1-4; D perhaps matches TRBD1 (6 bases). CDR1 and CDR2 (germline): SGDLS, YYNGEE. The CDR3 is 16 residues long. V was trimmed by 0 bases and J by 6 bases, leaving 15 bases between them. Looking up the rest from reference TRBV9 and TRBJ1-4 gives the full variable domain: DSGVTQTPKHLITATGQRVTLRCSPRSGDLSVYWYQQSLDQGLQFLIQYYNGEERAKGNILERFSAQQFPDLHSELNLSSLELGDSALYFCASSVGTGRSHEKLFFGSGTQLSVL.

The gene calls are TRBV12-3 or TRBV12-4 and TRBJ1-5; unclear D gene. The CDR3 covers 12 residues. V was clipped by 5 bases and J by 4 bases, with 6 bases between them. CDR3 nucleotides: TGTGCCAGCAGTCTACGGAATCAGCCCCAGCATTTT. Translating it yields CASSLRNQPQHF.

This clonotype was recorded at least ten times. The chain is built from TRBV19 and TRBJ2-7; unclear D gene. Germline V gene lookup returns CDR1 LNHDA and CDR2 SQIVND (reference sequence). V lost 0 bases and J lost 0, with 6 bases in between. This CDR3 region has 14 residues. The chain's CDR3 is CASSIDADSYEQYF. As DNA, the CDR3 is TGTGCCAGTAGTATAGATGCAGACTCCTACGAGCAGTACTTC.

This chain joins TRBV20-1 and TRBJ2-5; D gene ambiguous. The germline CDR1 and CDR2 sequences are DFQATT and SNEGSKA (reference sequence). The CDR3 has 15 amino acids. Trimming shortened V by 0 bases and J by 4 bases, and 15 bases separated the two germline ends. CDR3 protein: CSARDLRSTVETQYF. The CDR3 nucleotides are TGCAGTGCTAGAGATCTCCGCAGCACGGTAGAGACCCAGTACTTC.

This clonotype was counted at least ten times. An end of the junction does not agree with germline; a read error may underlie this. The chain's CDR3 is CASSSGTSGRAYYEQFF. CDR3 sequence (DNA): TGTGCCAGCAGCTCCGGGACTAGCGGGAGGGCCTACTATGAGCAGTTCTTC. The rearrangement joins TRBV7-2 to TRBJ2-1; the match to TRBD2 covers 16 bases. The CDR3 is made up of 17 amino acids. From germline, CDR1 is SGHTA and CDR2 FQGNSA.

The CDR3 DNA follows: TGTGCCTGGAGTGTACCTGGACTGAGCACAGATACGCAGTATTTT. Translated, it gives CAWSVPGLSTDTQYF. The V gene is TRBV30, the J gene TRBJ2-3, with a possible D match to TRBD2 (5 bases). From germline, CDR1 is GTSNPN and CDR2 SVGIG (reference sequence). The CDR3 length is 15 residues. V was cut by 0 bases and J by 0 bases, with 10 bases left in between.

For this clonotype: The junction shows a germline mismatch at one end, possibly a read error. The rearrangement joins TRBV24-1 to TRBJ2-3; 11 nucleotides match TRBD1. Per the germline V gene, CDR1 is KGHDR and CDR2 is SFDVKD. The CDR3 contains 16 residues. The CDR3 coding sequence is TGTGCCACCAATGACTGGGGACAGGGGGGAACAGATACGCGGTATTTT. It encodes CATNDWGQGGTDTRYF.

The chain links TRBV2 to TRBJ2-7; TRBD2 matches at 13 bases. The CDR3 is 15 residues long. CDR1 and CDR2 (germline): SNHLY, FYNNEI. V shed 7 bases, J shed 5 bases, and the junction held 8 bases outside the gene matches. The DNA of the CDR3 is TGTGCCAGCAATTCCCAAGGACTAGCGGGGGACGAGCAGTACTTC. This translates into CASNSQGLAGDEQYF.

The chain recombines TRBV20-1 with TRBJ1-6; D ambiguous. The CDR3 runs 14 residues. V gave up 1 base and J gave up 9 bases, with 13 bases separating them. The germline V gene has CDR1 DFQATT and CDR2 SNEGSKA (reference sequence). The CDR3: CSARVAIGISPLHF. CDR3 DNA sequence: TGCAGTGCTAGAGTAGCTATTGGGATTTCACCCCTCCACTTT.

The genes are TRBV5-6 and TRBJ2-5; TRBD1 agrees at 7 bases. From germline, CDR1 is SGHDT and CDR2 YYEEEE. CDR3 length: 15 amino acids. V lost 4 bases and J lost 11; bases outside the gene matches: 17. Written as DNA, the CDR3 is TGTGCCAGCAGCATCGGACAGGCGAGGGCAGATACGCAGTACTTC. Its protein is CASSIGQARADTQYF. Combining the CDR3 with reference TRBV5-6 and TRBJ2-5 gives the whole variable domain DAGVTQSPTHLIKTRGQQVTLRCSPKSGHDTVSWYQQALGQGPQFIFQYYEEEERQRGNFPDRFSGHQFPNYSSELNVNALLLGDSALYLCASSIGQARADTQYFGPGTRLLVL.

This clonotype has just one count. The chain couples TRBV19 to TRBJ2-1; a weak D match, TRBD2 (6 bases). Germline values: CDR1 LNHDA, CDR2 SQIVND (reference sequence). This CDR3 has 18 amino acids. V lost 5 bases to trimming and J lost 0 bases, with 20 bases between them. The CDR3 DNA is TGTGCCAGTAGTCCGGGGTGGGGCGGGGAGAGCTCCTACAATGAGCAGTTCTTC. It yields the protein CASSPGWGGESSYNEQFF.

The chain is built from TRBV20-1 and TRBJ1-4, with D uncertain. Trimming removed 8 bases at V and 2 bases at J, with 12 bases between. CDR1 and CDR2 (germline): DFQATT, SNEGSKA (reference sequence). The CDR3 totals 13 residues. CDR3 sequence: CSTGILTNEKLFF. The CDR3 region has the DNA TGCAGTACTGGTATCCTTACTAATGAAAAACTGTTTTTT.

V is TRBV27 and J is TRBJ1-4; TRBD1 agrees at 9 bases. Germline CDR1 and CDR2: MNHEY and SMNVEV (reference sequence). The CDR3 length is 15 residues. The V and J ends lost 5 bases and 4 bases, in that order; junction bases with no gene match: 5. The CDR3: CASSPTGGNNEKLFF. CDR3 DNA sequence: TGTGCCAGCAGTCCCACAGGGGGCAATAATGAAAAACTGTTTTTT.

The rearrangement links TRBV12-3 or TRBV12-4 to TRBJ2-1, with D possibly matching TRBD1 (6 bases). With 3 bases removed from V and 6 bases from J, the gap between germline ends came to 9 bases. This CDR3 has 13 amino acids. The CDR3 sequence: CASSFLGGNEQFF. The CDR3 region has the DNA TGTGCCAGCAGTTTCCTAGGGGGCAATGAGCAGTTCTTC.

This clonotype appeared a few times. This chain links TRBV7-6 with TRBJ2-6; D gene uncertain. Trimming left V 5 bases short and J 3 bases short, with 8 bases between. This CDR3 is 14 amino acids long. The germline V gene has CDR1 SGHVS and CDR2 FNYEAQ. CDR3 loop: CASSRLGGANVLTF. CDR3 sequence (DNA): TGTGCCAGCAGCCGTCTAGGTGGGGCCAACGTCCTGACTTTC.